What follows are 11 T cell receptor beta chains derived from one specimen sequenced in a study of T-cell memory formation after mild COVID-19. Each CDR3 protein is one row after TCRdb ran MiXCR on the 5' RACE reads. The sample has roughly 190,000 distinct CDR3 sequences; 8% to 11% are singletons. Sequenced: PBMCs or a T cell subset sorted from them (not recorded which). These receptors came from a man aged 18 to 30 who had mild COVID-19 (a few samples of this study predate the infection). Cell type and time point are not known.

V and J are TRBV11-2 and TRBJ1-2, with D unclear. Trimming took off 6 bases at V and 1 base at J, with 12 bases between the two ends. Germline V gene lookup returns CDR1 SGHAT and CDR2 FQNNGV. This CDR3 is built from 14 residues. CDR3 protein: CASRPRAGNYGYTF. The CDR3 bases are TGTGCCAGCAGGCCCCGGGCGGGTAACTATGGCTACACCTTC.

This CDR3 is CASGRTKETQYF. CDR3 sequence (DNA): TGTGCTAGTGGTCGTACCAAGGAGACCCAGTACTTC. The chain has TRBV12-5 and TRBJ2-5; D is ambiguous. Germline CDR1 reads LGHNT; CDR2 reads FRNRAP. CDR3 length: 12 residues. V lost 5 bases to trimming and J lost 5 bases, with 9 bases between them.

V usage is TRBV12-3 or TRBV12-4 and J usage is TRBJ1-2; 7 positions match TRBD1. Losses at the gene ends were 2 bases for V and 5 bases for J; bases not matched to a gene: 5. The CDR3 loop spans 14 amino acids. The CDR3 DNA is TGTGCCAGCAGTTTATCCCGCAGGGGGTATGGCTACACCTTC. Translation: CASSLSRRGYGYTF.

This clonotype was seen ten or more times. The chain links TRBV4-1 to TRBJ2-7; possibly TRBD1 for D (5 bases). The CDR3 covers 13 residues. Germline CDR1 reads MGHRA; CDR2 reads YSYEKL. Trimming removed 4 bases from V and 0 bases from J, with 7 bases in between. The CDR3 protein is CASSPDISYEQYV. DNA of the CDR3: TGCGCCAGCAGCCCGGACATCTCCTACGAGCAGTACGTC.

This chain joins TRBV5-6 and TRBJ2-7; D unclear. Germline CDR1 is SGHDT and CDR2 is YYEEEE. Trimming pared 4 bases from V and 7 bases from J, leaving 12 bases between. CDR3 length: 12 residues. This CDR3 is CASSGSSGEQYV. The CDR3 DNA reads TGTGCCAGCAGCGGTAGCAGTGGTGAGCAGTACGTC.

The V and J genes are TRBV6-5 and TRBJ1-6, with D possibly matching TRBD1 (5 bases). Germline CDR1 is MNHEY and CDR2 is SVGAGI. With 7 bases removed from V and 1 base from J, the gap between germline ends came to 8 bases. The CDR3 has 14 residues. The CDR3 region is CASTSGSYNSPLHF. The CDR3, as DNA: TGTGCCAGCACTTCAGGGTCCTATAATTCACCCCTCCACTTT.

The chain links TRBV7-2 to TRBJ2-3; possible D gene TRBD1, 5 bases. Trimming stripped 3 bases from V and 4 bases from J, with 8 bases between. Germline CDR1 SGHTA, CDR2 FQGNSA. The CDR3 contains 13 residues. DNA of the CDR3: TGTGCCAGCAGCTTCAGGGAACCAGATACGCAGTATTTT. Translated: CASSFREPDTQYF.

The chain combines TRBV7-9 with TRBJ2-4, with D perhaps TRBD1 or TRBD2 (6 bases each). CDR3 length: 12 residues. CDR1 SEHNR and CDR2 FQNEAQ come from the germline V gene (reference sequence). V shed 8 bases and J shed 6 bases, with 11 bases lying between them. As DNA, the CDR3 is TGTGCCAGCGGAGGGGGGAGAAACATTCAGTACTTC. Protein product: CASGGGRNIQYF. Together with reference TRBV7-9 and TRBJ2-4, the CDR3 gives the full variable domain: DTGVSQNPRHKITKRGQNVTFRCDPISEHNRLYWYRQTLGQGPEFLTYFQNEAQLEKSRLLSDRFSAERPKGSFSTLEIQRTEQGDSAMYLCASGGGRNIQYFGAGTRLSVL.

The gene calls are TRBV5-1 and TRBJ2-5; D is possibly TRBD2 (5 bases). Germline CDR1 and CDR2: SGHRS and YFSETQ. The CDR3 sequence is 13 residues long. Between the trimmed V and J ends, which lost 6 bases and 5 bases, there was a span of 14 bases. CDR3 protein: CASNPRTGETQYF. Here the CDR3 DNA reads TGCGCCAGCAACCCGAGGACTGGCGAGACCCAGTACTTC.

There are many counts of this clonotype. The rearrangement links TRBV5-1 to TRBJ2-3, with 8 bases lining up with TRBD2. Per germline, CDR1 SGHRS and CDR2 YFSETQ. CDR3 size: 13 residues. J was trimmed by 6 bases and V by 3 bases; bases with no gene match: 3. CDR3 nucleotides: TGCGCCAGCAGCTCCAGGACTAGCGATACGCAGTATTTT. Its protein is CASSSRTSDTQYF.

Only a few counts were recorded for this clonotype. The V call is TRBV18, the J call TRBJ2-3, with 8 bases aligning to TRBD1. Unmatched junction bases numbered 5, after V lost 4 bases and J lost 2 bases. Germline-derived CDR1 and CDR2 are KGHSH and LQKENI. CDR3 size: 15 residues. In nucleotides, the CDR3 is TGTGCCAGCTCACTGGACAGGGCCTACACAGATACGCAGTATTTT. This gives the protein CASSLDRAYTDTQYF.